The present entry profiles one T cell receptor beta chain with its context. As yet, its antigen is unknown. Sequenced by immunoSEQ multiplex PCR; TCRdb stores in-frame clones only, minus some. The top ten hold approximately 3% of the sample, which has around 74,000 clones, around four fifths seen once. The data stem from a study of cytomegalovirus exposure and HLA in healthy donors. Study at large: A subsequent analysis stated that the approximately 120 validation repertoires were run on the same platform as the roughly 670 first-cohort repertoires. Study observations and caveats: Most observed TCR sequences were rare, whereas some public TCRs were detected in many donors.

The donors were in the roughly 110-subject validation cohort; that cohort was separate from the approximately 700-subject first cohort. The sample was PBMCs. The receptor was isolated from a man younger than 45 in good health and CMV-seronegative.

CDR3 sequence reads: CRGENRGAGDTQYF. In nucleotides, the CDR3 is TGCAGGGGGGAAAACAGGGGGGCAGGAGATACGCAGTATTTT. V is TRBV29-1 and J is TRBJ2-3; 8 bases agree with TRBD1. This CDR3 comprises 14 residues. Germline loops: CDR1 SQVTM, CDR2 ANQGSEA.